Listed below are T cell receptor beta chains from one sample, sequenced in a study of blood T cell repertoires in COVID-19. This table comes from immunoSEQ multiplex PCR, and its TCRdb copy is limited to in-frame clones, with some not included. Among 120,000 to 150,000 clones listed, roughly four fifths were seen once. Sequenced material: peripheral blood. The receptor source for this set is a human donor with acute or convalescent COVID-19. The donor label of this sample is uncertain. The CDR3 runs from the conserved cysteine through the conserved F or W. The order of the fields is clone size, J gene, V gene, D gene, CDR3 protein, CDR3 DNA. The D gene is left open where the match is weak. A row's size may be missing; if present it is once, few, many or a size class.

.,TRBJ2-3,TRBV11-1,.,CASSFHRSDTQYF,TGTGCCAGCAGCTTCCACAGGTCAGATACGCAGTATTTT
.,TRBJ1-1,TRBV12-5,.,CASGLELREAFF,TGTGCTAGTGGTTTGGAACTAAGGGAGGCTTTCTTT
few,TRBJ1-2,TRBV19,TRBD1,CASSVRGQGYGYTF,TGTGCCAGTAGTGTCCGGGGACAGGGCTATGGCTACACCTTC
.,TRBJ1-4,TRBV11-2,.,CASSLIMRAEKLFF,TGTGCCAGCAGCTTAATTATGCGGGCTGAAAAACTGTTTTTT
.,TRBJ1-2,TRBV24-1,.,CATSEPDRNYGYTF,TGTGCCACCAGTGAACCTGACAGGAACTATGGCTACACCTTC
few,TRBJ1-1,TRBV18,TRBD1,CASSPGQGMNTEAFF,TGTGCCAGCTCACCGGGACAGGGCATGAACACTGAAGCTTTCTTT
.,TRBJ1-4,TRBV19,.,CASSISSGGGEKLFF,TGTGCCAGTAGTATTTCGTCAGGCGGGGGAGAAAAACTGTTTTTT
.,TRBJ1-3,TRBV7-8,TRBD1,CASSLGTGVSGNTIYF,TGTGCCAGCAGCTTGGGGACAGGGGTTAGTGGAAACACCATATATTTT
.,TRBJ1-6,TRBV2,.,CASKGGSGHSPLHF,TGTGCCAGTAAAGGGGGATCAGGCCATTCACCCCTCCACTTT
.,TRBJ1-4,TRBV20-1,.,CSASRQQATNEKLFF,TGCAGTGCTAGTCGACAGCAAGCAACTAATGAAAAACTGTTTTTT
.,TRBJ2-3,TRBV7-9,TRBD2,CASSRLSGGSTDTQYF,TGTGCCAGCAGCCGCCTTAGCGGGGGAAGCACAGATACGCAGTATTTT
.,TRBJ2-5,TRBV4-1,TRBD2,CASSLGGWETQYF,TGCGCCAGCAGCCTCGGGGGGTGGGAGACCCAGTACTTC
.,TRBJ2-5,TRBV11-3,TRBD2,CASSFGSSGGEETQYF,TGTGCCAGCAGCTTCGGGTCCAGCGGGGGGGAAGAGACCCAGTACTTC
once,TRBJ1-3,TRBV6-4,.,CASSAPGLNTGNTIYF,TGTGCCAGCAGTGCTCCTGGGCTGAATACTGGAAACACCATATATTTT
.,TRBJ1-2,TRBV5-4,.,CASSLGGTTNYGYTF,TGTGCCAGCAGCTTGGGAGGAACGACTAACTATGGCTACACCTTC
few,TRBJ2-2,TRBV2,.,CATQEAAGELFF,TGTGCCACACAAGAAGCAGCGGGGGAGCTGTTTTTT
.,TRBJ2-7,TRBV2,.,CASFPGLDYEQYF,TGTGCCAGTTTCCCGGGACTTGACTACGAGCAGTACTTC
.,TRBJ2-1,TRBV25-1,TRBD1,CASSDLGTGTYNEQFF,TGTGCCAGCAGTGATCTTGGGACAGGGACGTACAATGAGCAGTTCTTC
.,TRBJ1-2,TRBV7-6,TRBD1,CASSLGPGTAKYGYTF,TGTGCCAGCAGCTTAGGCCCGGGGACAGCTAAGTATGGCTACACCTTC
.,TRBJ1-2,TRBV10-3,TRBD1,CAISETLGQVGYTF,TGTGCCATCAGTGAGACCCTTGGACAGGTTGGCTACACCTTC
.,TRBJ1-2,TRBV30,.,CAWNLRGGYGYTF,TGTGCCTGGAATCTAAGGGGAGGCTATGGCTACACCTTC
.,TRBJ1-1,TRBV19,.,CASSTPDRNTEAFF,TGTGCCAGTAGTACCCCGGACAGGAACACTGAAGCTTTCTTT
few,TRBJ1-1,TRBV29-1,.,CSVSGVREMNTEAFF,TGCAGCGTTTCCGGGGTGCGGGAAATGAACACTGAAGCTTTCTTT
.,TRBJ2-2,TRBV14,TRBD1,CASSQNRGHTGELFF,TGTGCCAGCAGCCAGAACAGGGGCCACACCGGGGAGCTGTTTTTT
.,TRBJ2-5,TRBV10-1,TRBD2,CASSGGTSQTQYF,TGCGCCAGCAGTGGCGGGACTAGTCAGACCCAGTACTTC